A selection of T cell receptor beta chains follows, all from one sample in a study of glioma-infiltrating T cells. Using its own MiXCR run on the multiplex PCR reads, TCRdb lists one record per CDR3 protein. The sample yields over 140,000 distinct CDR3 sequences, approximately 39% seen once. The sequencing sample was made of glioma tissue, nonneoplastic brain tissue, or PBMCs (not recorded which). The receptors derive from a human donor with low-grade glioma or glioblastoma, undergoing nonglioma brain surgery, or in good health (not recorded which). The conserved cysteine and the conserved F or W are not part of the CDR3 here. A D gene is named only where the DNA matches it firmly.

d_call j_call cdr3_length v_call cdr3_aa
TRBD1 TRBJ1-6 13 TRBV9 ASSERQGDNSPLH
- TRBJ2-1 12 TRBV7-3 ASRSDGIYNEQF
- TRBJ1-2 11 TRBV6-6 ASSYSTNYGYT
- TRBJ2-7 12 TRBV6-6 ASSYLQGTYEQY
TRBD1 TRBJ2-5 12 TRBV18 ASSPGQAKETQY
TRBD1 TRBJ2-1 13 TRBV6-1 ASAITGGSYNEQF
- TRBJ1-2 10 TRBV15 ATSSLGRHYT
TRBD1 TRBJ1-1 9 TRBV6-1 ASSQGGGAF
- TRBJ2-1 15 TRBV18 ASSPRTGGSSYNEQF
- TRBJ1-1 19 TRBV7-2 ASSLALRGVGVGRWNTEAF
- TRBJ2-1 14 TRBV6-6 ASSYSVLSSYNEQF
TRBD1 TRBJ2-1 12 TRBV6-2/TRBV6-3 ASSSTGEHNEQF
- TRBJ1-1 12 TRBV18 ASSPAGVGTEAF
- TRBJ2-5 10 TRBV19 ASSGSRWTQY
TRBD2 TRBJ2-7 12 TRBV27 ASSSVGGAYEQY
- TRBJ1-2 9 TRBV27 ASRDNYGYT
- TRBJ2-2 14 TRBV6-1 ASSQKTRGWTGELF
- TRBJ2-3 12 TRBV25-1 ASSEYGGRDTQY
- TRBJ2-1 13 TRBV28 ASSLQGGAIQEQF
- TRBJ1-2 10 TRBV6-1 ASSVDSYGYT
TRBD1 TRBJ2-7 12 TRBV20-1 SARGQSNTYEQY
TRBD2 TRBJ2-1 14 TRBV20-1 SARVTSGRGYNEQF
- TRBJ1-1 13 TRBV6-1 ASQPGARTFSEAF
- TRBJ2-1 11 TRBV6-2/TRBV6-3 ASSPSSYGEQF
- TRBJ2-7 11 TRBV12-3/TRBV12-4 ASSLAVVSEQY
- TRBJ2-3 10 TRBV29-1 SVGGGTDTQY
- TRBJ2-7 13 TRBV4-3 ASSQELDSLYEQY